Included here is one T cell receptor (beta chain) sequence, with context. Germline CDR1 and CDR2: SGHTA and FQGNSA. Germline trimming cut 3 bases from V and 8 bases from J; bases unmatched to any gene: 18. The length of the CDR3 is 18 residues. The sample belongs to a study of blood T cell repertoires in COVID-19. Across the whole study: Acute and convalescent COVID-19 specimens originated in the United States, Italy and Spain. T cells, B-cell-depleted T cells, or PBMCs supplied cDNA or gDNA.

In Seattle, patients joined the study during active infection and were tracked longitudinally. Per the original data handling: Amplifying reference gene primers gave estimates of nucleated cell counts. Clones were read by immunoSEQ multiplex PCR, and TCRdb kept only the in-frame ones, dropping some. The D gene and trimming were derived from the DNA, and the V and J assignments and clone size from that table. The sample has 250,000 to 350,000 clones; 90% are singletons. The sequence was collected from a woman between 45 and 65 years old with COVID-19, enrolled during active disease. V gene TRBV7-2 combines with J gene TRBJ1-4; 7 bases map to TRBD1. The sequencing sample was made of peripheral blood. In nucleotides, the CDR3 is TGTGCCAGCAGCTTCAATGCACAGGGGAGAAAGATCGGCGAAAAACTGTTTTTT. Its translation: CASSFNAQGRKIGEKLFF.